This entry features one T cell receptor beta chain sequence. The assay was immunoSEQ multiplex PCR, and TCRdb's table has in-frame clones only and misses some. The repertoire holds approximately 100,000 clones, with around nine tenths as singletons. This sample was included in a study of control samples from healthy donors and cancer patients. This CDR3 spans 17 amino acids. Trimming cost V 4 bases and J 1 base, with 18 bases left between them. Germline V gene data show CDR1 as MNHEY and CDR2 as SMNVEV (reference sequence). Sequences were obtained from blood. V usage is TRBV27 and J usage is TRBJ2-3; D unclear. The TCR was taken from a man aged 30 to 45 in good health. CDR3 coding DNA: TGTGCCAGCAGTTCCTTACATCCCCGCCTTGGCACAGATACGCAGTATTTT. It codes for CASSSLHPRLGTDTQYF.